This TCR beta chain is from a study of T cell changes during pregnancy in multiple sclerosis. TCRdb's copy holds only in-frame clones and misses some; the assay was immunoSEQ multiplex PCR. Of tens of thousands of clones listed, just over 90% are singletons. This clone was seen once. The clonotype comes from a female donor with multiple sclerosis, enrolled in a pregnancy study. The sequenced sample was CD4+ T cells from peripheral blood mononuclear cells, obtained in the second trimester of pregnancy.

CDR3 in amino acids: CASSFGEIAAGYTF. The CDR3 DNA follows: TGTGCCAGCAGTTTCGGGGAAATCGCTGCTGGCTACACCTTC. This rearrangement joins TRBV28 to TRBJ1-2, with no clear D. V was cut by 3 bases and J by 7 bases, with 15 bases left in between. This CDR3 region has 14 residues. The germline V gene encodes CDR1 MDHEN and CDR2 SYDVKM.